These T cell receptor beta chains were read from a single sample in a study of T cell responses to AZD1222 COVID-19 vaccine. Data came from immunoSEQ multiplex PCR; TCRdb stores just in-frame clones and leaves some out. The sample includes 150,000 to 200,000 clones, around 93% seen only once; the top ten take 7.5% to 9.5%. The source was peripheral blood, collected on day 0 of AZD1222 vaccination. The receptors originated from an adult in good health. Both conserved end residues are part of each CDR3. A D gene is named only where the DNA matches it firmly. Only some rows state a clone size, as once, few, many or a class for expanded clones.

v_call	clone_size	d_call	j_call	cdr3_aa	cdr3_nt
TRBV7-8	.	.	TRBJ1-3	CASSHLSSGNTIYF	TGTGCCAGCAGCCATCTGAGCTCTGGAAACACCATATATTTT
TRBV15	.	.	TRBJ2-2	CATGEGQVGELFF	TGTGCCACCGGGGAGGGACAGGTCGGGGAGCTGTTTTTT
TRBV7-3	.	TRBD1	TRBJ2-7	CASSPHRGHEQYF	TGTGCCAGCAGCCCACACAGGGGCCACGAGCAGTACTTC
TRBV28	.	.	TRBJ1-5	CASSLRTDGLRPQHF	TGTGCCAGCAGTTTGCGAACCGACGGTCTCCGGCCCCAGCATTTT
TRBV11-3	.	.	TRBJ2-5	CASSPGADQETQYF	TGTGCCAGCAGCCCCGGGGCGGACCAAGAGACCCAGTACTTC
TRBV19	.	.	TRBJ1-3	CASERGVSGNTIYF	TGTGCCAGCGAGAGAGGGGTCTCTGGAAACACCATATATTTT
TRBV7-9	.	.	TRBJ2-2	CASSPGSNTGELFF	TGTGCCAGCAGCCCAGGATCGAACACCGGGGAGCTGTTTTTT
TRBV5-4	.	.	TRBJ2-7	CASSLADIYEQYF	TGTGCCAGCAGCTTGGCGGACATCTACGAGCAGTACTTC
TRBV19	.	.	TRBJ2-3	CASREGSDTQYF	TGTGCCAGTAGGGAGGGCTCAGATACGCAGTATTTT
TRBV19	.	.	TRBJ2-3	CASSIAGTGSPDTQYF	TGTGCCAGTAGTATAGCAGGGACCGGTTCGCCAGATACGCAGTATTTT
TRBV2	.	.	TRBJ1-1	CASSRRGANPNTEAFF	TGTGCCAGCAGCCGGAGGGGGGCAAACCCGAACACTGAAGCTTTCTTT
TRBV5-1	.	.	TRBJ1-1	CASKLGTANTEAFF	TGCGCCAGCAAGCTCGGGACGGCCAACACTGAAGCTTTCTTT
TRBV5-1	.	.	TRBJ1-1	CASSPGGNTEAFF	TGCGCCAGCAGCCCTGGGGGGAACACTGAAGCTTTCTTT
TRBV10-2	.	.	TRBJ1-6	CASSTRASPLHF	TGCGCCAGCAGTACAAGGGCGTCACCCCTCCACTTT
TRBV4-3	.	.	TRBJ1-1	CASSQDAGLGNTEAFF	TGCGCCAGCAGCCAAGATGCGGGCTTGGGGAACACTGAAGCTTTCTTT
TRBV7-9	.	.	TRBJ2-7	CASSLAGEQYF	TGTGCCAGCAGCTTAGCGGGTGAGCAGTACTTC
TRBV6-1	.	TRBD1	TRBJ2-6	CASSEGQGMAGANVLTF	TGTGCCAGCAGTGAGGGACAGGGTATGGCTGGGGCCAACGTCCTGACTTTC
TRBV9	.	.	TRBJ2-2	CASSVGAANTGELFF	TGTGCCAGCAGCGTGGGGGCAGCGAACACCGGGGAGCTGTTTTTT
TRBV7-8	.	TRBD2	TRBJ2-1	CASSTRTSGSNYNEQFF	TGTGCCAGCAGCACTCGGACTAGCGGGAGTAACTACAATGAGCAGTTCTTC
TRBV21-1	.	.	TRBJ1-3	CASSKPEYTPAPTQDSGNTIYF	TGTGCCAGCAGCAAACCTGAATATACGCCGGCCCCAACTCAAGACTCTGGAAACACCATATATTTT
TRBV5-6	.	TRBD2	TRBJ2-5	CASSSLRVAGVETQYF	TGTGCCAGCAGCTCCCTAAGGGTAGCGGGAGTGGAGACCCAGTACTTC
TRBV7-9	.	TRBD1	TRBJ1-2	CASSLQGARGYTF	TGTGCCAGCAGCTTACAGGGGGCGAGGGGCTACACCTTC
TRBV9	once	.	TRBJ2-7	CASSGGSSYEQYF	TGTGCCAGCAGCGGGGGTAGCTCCTACGAGCAGTACTTC
TRBV4-3	.	TRBD1	TRBJ2-5	CASSLRGWGETQYF	TGCGCCAGCAGCCTCAGGGGGTGGGGAGAGACCCAGTACTTC
TRBV30	.	.	TRBJ2-7	CAWAKTYEQYF	TGTGCCTGGGCTAAAACCTACGAGCAGTACTTC
TRBV5-5	.	TRBD2	TRBJ2-7	CASSLAFLGTSSYEQYF	TGTGCCAGCAGCTTGGCCTTTCTAGGGACTAGCTCCTACGAGCAGTACTTC
TRBV27	.	.	TRBJ1-5	CASSSGQNSNQPQHF	TGTGCCAGCAGTTCTGGACAGAATAGCAATCAGCCCCAGCATTTT
TRBV19	.	.	TRBJ1-5	CASSGGQDFNQPQHF	TGTGCCAGTAGTGGGGGACAAGACTTCAATCAGCCCCAGCATTTT
TRBV19	.	.	TRBJ1-1	CASSIDRWGGTEAFF	TGTGCCAGTAGTATAGATCGGTGGGGAGGCACTGAAGCTTTCTTT
TRBV5-1	.	.	TRBJ2-7	CASSRQPGYEQYF	TGCGCCAGCAGTCGACAGCCCGGCTACGAGCAGTACTTC
TRBV19	.	.	TRBJ2-7	CASKLMAGRYEQYF	TGTGCCAGTAAGTTAATGGCAGGGCGGTACGAGCAGTACTTC
TRBV5-5	.	.	TRBJ1-4	CASSPGGPGEKLFF	TGTGCCAGCAGCCCTGGGGGTCCAGGAGAAAAACTGTTTTTT
TRBV11-2	.	.	TRBJ2-1	CASSSYLLGNEQFF	TGTGCCAGCAGCTCCTATCTACTGGGGAATGAGCAGTTCTTC
TRBV5-6	.	.	TRBJ2-7	CASSFINRAYEQYF	TGTGCCAGCAGCTTTATTAACCGTGCCTACGAGCAGTACTTC
TRBV29-1	.	.	TRBJ2-1	CSVEGDRYNEQFF	TGCAGCGTTGAAGGGGACCGCTACAATGAGCAGTTCTTC
TRBV29-1	.	.	TRBJ2-1	CSVQTLAPDSYNEQFF	TGCAGCGTACAAACGCTAGCGCCTGACTCCTACAATGAGCAGTTCTTC
TRBV28	.	.	TRBJ1-4	CASSLSRKNEKLFF	TGTGCCAGCAGTTTGAGTCGGAAAAATGAAAAACTGTTTTTT
TRBV19	.	.	TRBJ2-1	CASSIGQGLNYNEQFF	TGTGCCAGTAGTATAGGTCAGGGGCTCAACTACAATGAGCAGTTCTTC
TRBV19	.	TRBD1	TRBJ2-1	CASSIHRGTYNEQFF	TGTGCCAGTAGTATTCACAGGGGGACCTACAATGAGCAGTTCTTC
TRBV4-1	.	TRBD1	TRBJ1-2	CASSQPTPGQGSGYTF	TGCGCCAGCAGCCAACCTACGCCGGGACAGGGGTCCGGCTACACCTTC
TRBV3-1/TRBV3-2	once	TRBD1	TRBJ1-3	CASSQAGWTGRGNTIYF	TGTGCCAGCAGCCAAGCGGGTTGGACAGGGAGAGGAAACACCATATATTTT
TRBV6-2/TRBV6-3	.	TRBD2	TRBJ2-1	CASSYSFLADNEQFF	TGTGCCAGCAGTTACTCGTTTCTAGCGGACAATGAGCAGTTCTTC
TRBV7-6	.	TRBD1	TRBJ2-3	CASSPVDRGATHTQYF	TGTGCCAGCAGTCCCGTCGACAGGGGTGCCACACATACGCAGTATTTT
TRBV7-2	.	.	TRBJ1-1	CASSTTNRVTEAFF	TGTGCCAGCAGCACAACTAACAGGGTGACTGAAGCTTTCTTT
TRBV3-1/TRBV3-2	.	.	TRBJ2-1	CASSQGRSPNEQFF	TGTGCCAGCAGCCAAGGTCGGTCCCCCAATGAGCAGTTCTTC
TRBV7-3	once	.	TRBJ2-3	CASSLLPGQTDTQYF	TGTGCCAGCAGCTTACTACCGGGCCAGACAGATACGCAGTATTTT
TRBV5-1	.	TRBD1	TRBJ1-3	CASSAEWTGLLSGNTIYF	TGCGCCAGCAGCGCGGAATGGACAGGGTTACTCTCTGGAAACACCATATATTTT
TRBV19	.	TRBD1	TRBJ2-3	CASSAGTEGTDTQYF	TGTGCCAGTAGTGCAGGGACAGAGGGCACAGATACGCAGTATTTT
TRBV9	.	.	TRBJ2-7	CASSVQDGIYEQYF	TGTGCCAGCAGCGTACAGGACGGTATTTACGAGCAGTACTTC
TRBV11-2	.	.	TRBJ2-1	CASSLIYEQFF	TGTGCCAGCAGCTTAATCTATGAGCAGTTCTTC
TRBV28	once	TRBD2	TRBJ2-7	CASSFRGGSHEQYF	TGTGCCAGCAGTTTCCGGGGAGGGTCCCACGAGCAGTACTTC
TRBV4-1	.	.	TRBJ1-2	CASASGDGYTF	TGCGCCAGTGCGTCGGGGGACGGCTACACCTTC